This entry lists 2 T cell receptor beta chains sequenced from one sample in a study of spatial heterogeneity in lung cancer. TCRdb recomputed calls from the 5' RACE reads with MiXCR, one row per CDR3 protein. The sample lists about 13,000 distinct CDR3 sequences, roughly 3.9% occurring once. The time point is: sample taken at primary tumor resection. The authors sequenced whole RNA from tumor, nontumor lung or frozen PBMC without sorting. The source material was PBMCs, sampled at surgery. These receptors all stem from a male donor with early-stage non-small cell lung cancer.

The sample holds many counts of this clonotype. This beta chain is a stray sequence in a library constructed for alpha chains; its clone size is not meaningful. V usage is TRBV5-6 and J usage is TRBJ2-5, with 10 bases fitting TRBD2. J gave up 4 bases and V 4 bases, and 10 bases lay outside the gene matches. Germline V gene sequence: CDR1 SGHDT, CDR2 YYEEEE. CDR3 length: 16 residues. For the CDR3, the DNA is TGTGCCAGCAGCCCGGGGTGGCTAGCGGGAGTAGAGACCCAGTACTTC. It translates to CASSPGWLAGVETQYF.

This clonotype was observed many times. Since it is a stray read in a library aimed at alpha chains, this beta chain has a size that is not meaningful. This chain joins TRBV3-1 and TRBJ2-3; the match to TRBD1 covers 9 bases. CDR3 size: 17 residues. From germline, CDR1 is LGHDT and CDR2 YNNKEL (reference sequence). V lost 2 bases to trimming and J lost 1 base; unmatched junction nucleotides: 7. The CDR3 sequence: CASSQKLTGGGTDTQYF. The CDR3 DNA follows: TGTGCCAGCAGCCAAAAGCTGACAGGGGGTGGCACAGATACGCAGTATTTT.